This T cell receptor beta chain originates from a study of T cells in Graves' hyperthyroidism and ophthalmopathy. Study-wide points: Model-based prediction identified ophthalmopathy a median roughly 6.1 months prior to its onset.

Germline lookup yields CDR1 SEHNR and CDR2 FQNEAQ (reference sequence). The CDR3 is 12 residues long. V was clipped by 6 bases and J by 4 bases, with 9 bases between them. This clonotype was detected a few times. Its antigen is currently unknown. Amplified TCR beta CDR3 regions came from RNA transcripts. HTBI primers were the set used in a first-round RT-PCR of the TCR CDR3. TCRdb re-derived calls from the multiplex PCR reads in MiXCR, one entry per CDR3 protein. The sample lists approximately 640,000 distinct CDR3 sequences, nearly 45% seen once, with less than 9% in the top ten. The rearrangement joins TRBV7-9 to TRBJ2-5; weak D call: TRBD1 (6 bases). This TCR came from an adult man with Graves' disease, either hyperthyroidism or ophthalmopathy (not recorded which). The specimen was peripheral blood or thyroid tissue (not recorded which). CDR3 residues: CASRTGRETQYF. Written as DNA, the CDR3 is TGTGCCAGCAGAACAGGGAGAGAGACCCAGTACTTC.